This TCR beta chain emerged from a study of Graves' ophthalmopathy and Graves' hyperthyroidism (dated by TCRdb to 2017 to 2018). Background for the entire study: Peripheral blood samples were taken at the time of initial diagnosis, before any treatment was given. In total, around 140 blood samples were TCR-sequenced: fewer than 50 ophthalmopathy, 80 or so hyperthyroidism and roughly 17 hyperthyroidism-to-ophthalmopathy patients. The study used signatures of the TCR beta repertoire to tell Graves' ophthalmopathy apart from Graves' hyperthyroidism and to predict which patients would progress to ophthalmopathy. T-cell repertoires of thyroid tissue and blood were compared in about six hyperthyroidism patients. The independent validation cohort included approximately 19 hyperthyroidism patients plus 17 patients who later progressed from hyperthyroidism to ophthalmopathy. After sampling, hyperthyroidism patients received methimazole starting at 30 mg daily, and ophthalmopathy patients received high-dose intravenous methylprednisolone. To explore V-J signatures distinguishing ophthalmopathy from hyperthyroidism, a discovery set of some 100 patients (roughly 45 ophthalmopathy, 57 stable hyperthyroidism) was enrolled.

Per the germline V gene, SGHVS is the CDR1 and FNYEAQ is the CDR2. The CDR3 runs 15 residues from the cysteine to the phenylalanine. Only the CDR3 DNA stays, 45 bases, in frame from base 1. Between the V and J ends, shortened by 3 bases and 7 bases respectively, the junction contains 16 bases. As for this clonotype: This receptor's antigen is unknown. The input lacks base qualities; no much larger clone sits a single base away.

What the authors observed across the whole study: In cross-validation, the 13-signature model distinguished ophthalmopathy from stable hyperthyroidism with around 90% sensitivity and 81% to 82% specificity, while in the test set the corresponding values were roughly 80% and 75%. In validation, the model predicted ophthalmopathy progression with nearly 71% sensitivity and roughly 72% specificity; fewer than 15 predicted patients were CT-confirmed with GO in a median of around 6.5 months. Most expanded thyroid clonotypes with frequency above 0.001 were also detected in blood, suggesting blood repertoires may reflect the thyroid immune response. Sample size was not statistically predetermined, and group allocation was not concealed from the investigators.

For repertoire sequencing, the TCR beta CDR3 regions were amplified from RNA transcripts. The first round of RT-PCR was done with HTBI primers and the Qiagen OneStep RT-PCR kit, and was followed by a second round of multiplex PCR, then size selection and purification. The libraries underwent paired-end sequencing with 100 bp reads on an Illumina HiSeq2000. In the original analysis: SOAPnuke was used to process the reads, throwing out any read that had adapters, had uncalled bases, had a mean Phred below 15, or lacked an exact constant-primer or identifier match. High-quality paired reads were merged with COPE v1.2.5. Unique nucleotide sequences were defined as clonotypes and aligned to IMGT TRB V, D and J references using MiTCR v1.1. The analysis was limited to V-J combinations with a frequency above 0.0001, which together covered around 99% of the repertoires. A TCR clonal expansion and chaos score per V-J combination was defined as the ratio of F50 clonal expansion to chaos observed in the TCRdist matrix. Features were reduced by Welch's t-statistics and random forest to around 13 V-J combinations, which fed a naive Bayes classifier. Thyroid-blood repertoire similarity was quantified with the Morisita-Horn index. TCRdb cleaned the public reads at Q25 with fastp, built clones with MiXCR and kept in-frame beta chains. Identical CDR3 protein sequences are pooled into one entry, listed with their most common genes and DNA. The V and J calls follow TCRdb's processing rather than the paper's. Here the sample has 240,000 or so distinct CDR3 sequences; around 50% occur a single time. The ten biggest clones cover around half of the sample.

Patients with ophthalmopathy had moderately to severely active disease, with a Clinical Activity Score of 3 or more, a NOSPECS grade of 4 or more, and a disease duration of less than 3 months. Patients were excluded if they had other autoimmune diseases, uncontrolled infections, pregnancy or lactation. Clinical symptoms, serum thyroxine, TRAb, thyroid ultrasound and orbital computed tomography formed the basis of the diagnosis. Using Ficoll-Paque density gradient centrifugation, PBMCs were isolated from about 10 ml of fresh peripheral blood. Total RNA was extracted with Trizol reagent and quality-checked on an Agilent 2100 Bioanalyzer.

The sequence derives from an adult man with Graves' ophthalmopathy. Sequencing was carried out using peripheral blood. The chain joins TRBV7-6 to TRBJ2-1, with a tentative D gene TRBD2 over 5 matching bases. The sequenced DNA: TGTGCCAGCAGCTTCCTTGAGGGCGGGTTAAATGAGCAGTTCTTC. Translation gives CASSFLEGGLNEQFF.